This entry concerns a single TCR beta chain. J lost 5 bases, V lost 5 bases, and 6 bases had no gene match. The CDR3 is made up of 15 amino acids. Germline assignment: CDR1 MNHEY and CDR2 SVGAGI. The data were taken from a study of blood T cell repertoires in COVID-19. Measured with immunoSEQ multiplex PCR; TCRdb has only the in-frame clones, and not every one. The top ten hold 6% of the sample, which has approximately 120,000 clones, roughly 80% seen once. The sequencing input was peripheral blood. The sequence was obtained from a man of 80 years or more with COVID-19, enrolled during active disease. The chain recombines TRBV6-5 with TRBJ2-1; 10 bases are a match to TRBD2. The CDR3 DNA sequence: TGTGCCAGCAGTCCTAGCGGGAGTTTCAACAATGAGCAGTTCTTC. Protein sequence: CASSPSGSFNNEQFF.